Presented here are 5 T cell receptor beta chains from one specimen sequenced in a study of cytomegalovirus exposure and HLA in healthy donors. The PCR used 60 Vbeta and 13 Jbeta primers. Profiling relied on immunoSEQ multiplex PCR, and the TCRdb table lists in-frame clones only, not all of them. The data contain about 150,000 clones, 78% of them singletons. The sequenced material came from PBMCs. The receptors were gathered from a woman aged 50 to 60 in good health and CMV-seropositive.

The CDR3 sequence is CAWSAGMENIQYF. The CDR3 region has the DNA TGTGCCTGGAGTGCCGGGATGGAGAACATTCAGTACTTC. The rearrangement uses TRBV30 and TRBJ2-4, with D maybe TRBD2 (5 bases). CDR1 is GTSNPN, CDR2 SVGIG, per germline (reference sequence). This CDR3 comprises 13 residues. Trimming pared 1 base from V and 7 bases from J, leaving 11 bases between.

V is TRBV14 and J is TRBJ1-2; D might be TRBD1 (5 bases). Germline-derived CDR1 and CDR2 are SGHDN and FVKESK. Trimming shortened V by 4 bases and J by 6 bases, and 15 bases separated the two germline ends. This CDR3 comprises 14 residues. The CDR3 here is CASSRLSKGHGYTF. The CDR3 bases are TGTGCCAGCAGCCGCCTCAGTAAGGGGCATGGCTACACCTTC.

The genes are TRBV30 and TRBJ2-3; 8 positions agree with TRBD2. This CDR3 region has 14 residues. Germline V gene sequence: CDR1 GTSNPN, CDR2 SVGIG (reference sequence). J was trimmed by 1 base and V by 7 bases; bases with no gene match: 7. CDR3 bases: TGTGCCTCAAAGGGACTAGTAGGCACAGATACGCAGTATTTT. Translated: CASKGLVGTDTQYF.

The V and J genes are TRBV4-3 and TRBJ1-2; D might be TRBD1 (5 bases). CDR3 size: 17 residues. The ends were cut back, 0 bases at V and 5 bases at J, with 19 bases in the middle. Germline loops: CDR1 LGHNA, CDR2 YSLEER. CDR3 in DNA: TGCGCCAGCAGCCAAGATCTATTACAGGAAATTATGTATGGCTACACCTTC. Translated, it gives CASSQDLLQEIMYGYTF.

This chain connects TRBV30 to TRBJ1-2; no reliable D call. Per the germline V gene, CDR1 is GTSNPN and CDR2 is SVGIG (reference sequence). V lost 7 bases to trimming and J lost 4 bases, with 19 bases between them. This CDR3 contains 14 residues. CDR3: CASHSVGGSYGYTF. The CDR3 DNA is TGTGCCTCCCACTCGGTAGGAGGTTCCTATGGCTACACCTTC.